This entry lists 27 T cell receptor beta chains sequenced from one sample in a study of blood T cells in healthy people across ages. Sample-barcoded 5' priming and a J-beta primer mix drove a second PCR of 7 to 11 cycles. MiXCR, run by TCRdb on the 5' RACE reads, gives a single entry per CDR3 protein. The sample carries about 830,000 distinct CDR3 sequences, approximately 59% recorded once. Material: blood. These receptors were collected from a young man in good health.

V gene TRBV7-2 combines with J gene TRBJ2-1; 8 nucleotides agree with TRBD1. After removal of 1 base from V and 10 bases from J, the junction contained 9 bases not matched to a gene. CDR3 length: 15 residues. Germline V CDR1 and CDR2: SGHTA, FQGNSA. The chain's CDR3 is CASSLGQGRGREQFF. The CDR3, as DNA: TGTGCCAGCAGCTTAGGACAGGGCAGGGGGCGCGAGCAGTTCTTC.

The chain combines TRBV2 with TRBJ1-2; D remains ambiguous. Germline loops: CDR1 SNHLY, CDR2 FYNNEI. Trimming took off 8 bases at V and 6 bases at J, with 13 bases between the two ends. This CDR3 comprises 12 residues. CDR3 nucleotides: TGTGCCAGCCTTGACCGAGTGAATGGCTACACCTTC. Its protein product is CASLDRVNGYTF.

This clonotype was detected only a few times. The chain recombines TRBV7-9 with TRBJ2-3; D ambiguous. Germline CDR1 reads SEHNR; CDR2 reads FQNEAQ (reference sequence). The germline V and J ends were trimmed by 0 bases and 5 bases, with 15 bases remaining between them. This CDR3 is built from 16 residues. DNA for the CDR3: TGTGCCAGCAGCTTAGCCCCCAGTAACCGCGTAGATACGCAGTATTTT. This gives the protein CASSLAPSNRVDTQYF.

CDR3 bases: TGTGCCAGCAGTTTTCTATTTCGGGGGTATAGCAATCAGCCCCAGCATTTT. Translated, it gives CASSFLFRGYSNQPQHF. V gene TRBV27 combines with J gene TRBJ1-5, with a possible D match to TRBD1 (5 bases). Between the trimmed V and J ends, which lost 3 bases and 0 bases, there was a span of 15 bases. This CDR3 is 17 amino acids long. CDR1 and CDR2 (germline): MNHEY, SMNVEV (reference sequence).

The genes are TRBV4-3 and TRBJ1-1, with a tentative D call TRBD1 (6 bases). The CDR3 contains 14 residues. Trimming removed 1 base at V and 5 bases at J, with 11 bases between. Germline V gives CDR1 LGHNA, CDR2 YSLEER. The CDR3 DNA sequence: TGCGCCAGCAGCCAAGTACCGCAGGGGACTGAAGCTTTCTTT. Its protein product is CASSQVPQGTEAFF.

The chain couples TRBV28 to TRBJ1-2; the D is unclear. Germline assignment: CDR1 MDHEN and CDR2 SYDVKM. With 2 bases removed from V and 5 bases from J, the gap between germline ends came to 9 bases. CDR3 length equals 13 residues. CDR3 residues: CASSLIMGYGYTF. Written as DNA, the CDR3 is TGTGCCAGCAGTTTAATTATGGGATATGGCTACACCTTC.

This chain uses TRBV5-1 with TRBJ2-1, with 7 nucleotides matching TRBD1. V lost 5 bases and J lost 2; bases outside the gene matches: 4. In germline, CDR1 is SGHRS, CDR2 YFSETQ. This CDR3 has 14 residues. The CDR3 loop is CASRGTVAYNEQFF. The CDR3 DNA reads as TGCGCCAGCAGAGGGACAGTGGCCTACAATGAGCAGTTCTTC.

The CDR3 DNA is TGCGCCAGCAGCCAGGCCCGAGGTCTAGCGGGGGTTCAGTATTTT. Protein product: CASSQARGLAGVQYF. The J gene is TRBJ2-3, the V gene TRBV4-3, with 10 bases aligning to TRBD2. This CDR3 has 15 amino acids. Trimming cost V 3 bases and J 12 bases; bases outside gene matches: 12. The V gene's germline CDR1 is LGHNA and CDR2 YSLEER.

The sample holds a few counts of this clonotype. The gene calls are TRBV29-1 and TRBJ2-5; no reliable D call. The V end was cut by 2 bases, the J end by 7 bases, with 11 bases between. The CDR3 sequence is 12 residues long. Germline assignment: CDR1 SQVTM and CDR2 ANQGSEA. The CDR3 is CSVELVRPTQYF. The CDR3 coding sequence is TGCAGCGTTGAATTGGTTCGCCCGACCCAGTACTTC.

This clonotype occurred once. This chain links TRBV29-1 with TRBJ2-5; 7 positions agree with TRBD2. V trimming: 7 bases; J trimming: 0 bases; junction bases outside the gene matches: 8. Per the germline V gene, CDR1 is SQVTM and CDR2 is ANQGSEA. This CDR3 has 14 amino acids. The CDR3 spells CSALGGYYQETQYF. The CDR3 region has the DNA TGCAGCGCTTTGGGGGGGTACTACCAAGAGACCCAGTACTTC.

J is TRBJ2-5 and V is TRBV27, with D perhaps being TRBD1 or TRBD2 (5 bases each). The V end lost 5 bases, the J end lost 11 bases, and 18 bases lay between the germline ends. CDR3 size: 13 residues. Germline assignment: CDR1 MNHEY and CDR2 SMNVEV (reference sequence). The CDR3 nucleotides read TGTGCCAGCAGTGCGAGACAGTCGGAGGAGCAGTACTTC. Encoded protein: CASSARQSEEQYF.

Note on this clonotype: A junction boundary mismatches the germline segment, possibly from a read error. This rearrangement joins TRBV6-5 to TRBJ2-7; weak D call: TRBD1 (6 bases). The germline V gene encodes CDR1 MNHEY and CDR2 SVGAGI. The length of the CDR3 is 15 residues. CDR3 sequence reads: CVSSSATGNLYEQYF. Written as DNA, the CDR3 is TGTGTCAGCAGTTCCGCGACAGGTAACCTCTACGAGCAGTACTTC.

The chain joins TRBV28 to TRBJ2-5; 7 bases are a match to TRBD2. The V gene's germline CDR1 is MDHEN and CDR2 SYDVKM. The ends lost 3 bases at V and 4 bases at J; junction bases unmatched: 8. The CDR3 length is 15 residues. CDR3 in amino acids: CASSFGGTFAETQYF. The CDR3 nucleotides are TGTGCCAGCAGTTTCGGGGGGACGTTTGCAGAGACCCAGTACTTC. The entire variable domain, with the rest obtained from reference TRBV28 and TRBJ2-5, is as follows: DVKVTQSSRYLVKRTGEKVFLECVQDMDHENMFWYRQDPGLGLRLIYFSYDVKMKEKGDIPEGYSVSREKKERFSLILESASTNQTSMYLCASSFGGTFAETQYFGPGTRLLVL.

This clonotype was seen only a few times. The chain combines TRBV5-1 with TRBJ2-5, with 8 bases matching TRBD2. J was trimmed by 4 bases and V by 4 bases; bases with no gene match: 6. Per the germline V gene, CDR1 is SGHRS and CDR2 is YFSETQ. CDR3 length equals 14 residues. CDR3 in amino acids: CASSPTGGVETQYF. CDR3 sequence (DNA): TGCGCCAGCAGCCCCACGGGGGGGGTAGAGACCCAGTACTTC.

The rearrangement uses TRBV28 and TRBJ2-7, with no clear D. Germline V gene data show CDR1 as MDHEN and CDR2 as SYDVKM. Trimming took off 4 bases at V and 6 bases at J, with 10 bases between the two ends. The CDR3 is 12 amino acids. For the CDR3, the DNA is TGTGCCAGCAGTTGGGATCGACGCGAGCAGTACTTC. Amino acids: CASSWDRREQYF.

This clonotype was seen just once. V usage is TRBV13 and J usage is TRBJ2-1; TRBD1 matches 9 bases. The CDR3 extends over 13 amino acids. CDR1 is PRHDT and CDR2 is FYEKMQ in the germline V gene (reference sequence). Trimming removed 4 bases from V and 7 bases from J; junction bases left unmatched: 2. The CDR3 region is CASSWDRENEQFF. The CDR3 DNA follows: TGTGCCAGCAGCTGGGACAGGGAAAATGAGCAGTTCTTC.

The chain uses TRBV19 and TRBJ2-4; D is perhaps TRBD1 (5 bases). There are 14 residues in the CDR3. Germline lookup yields CDR1 LNHDA and CDR2 SQIVND (reference sequence). The CDR3 protein is CASGNTLAKNIQYF. DNA of the CDR3: TGTGCTTCAGGGAACACGCTAGCCAAAAACATTCAGTACTTC.

This clonotype was seen once. V and J are TRBV2 and TRBJ1-2; D gene ambiguous. The CDR3 is 14 residues long. Germline V gives CDR1 SNHLY, CDR2 FYNNEI. Trimming cost V 7 bases and J 0 bases, with 12 bases left between them. The CDR3 is CASMVGRSNYGYTF. The CDR3 nucleotides read TGTGCCAGCATGGTCGGCAGATCTAACTATGGCTACACCTTC.

The J gene is TRBJ1-1, the V gene TRBV9; a possible D gene is TRBD1 (5 bases). The germline V gene encodes CDR1 SGDLS and CDR2 YYNGEE. The CDR3 loop spans 14 amino acids. Trimming left V 4 bases short and J 11 bases short, with 21 bases between. CDR3 protein: CASSPSQGQREAFF. Written as DNA, the CDR3 is TGTGCCAGCAGCCCCAGCCAGGGCCAAAGGGAGGCTTTCTTT.

This chain joins TRBV7-2 and TRBJ2-3; no firm D call. V dropped 0 bases and J dropped 6 bases, with 10 bases sitting between them. Germline assignment: CDR1 SGHTA and CDR2 FQGNSA. The CDR3 spans 14 residues. The CDR3 sequence is CASSLALTQDTQYF. The CDR3 nucleotides read TGTGCCAGCAGCTTAGCGCTAACTCAGGATACGCAGTATTTT.

Only a few counts were recorded for this clonotype. The V gene is TRBV27, the J gene TRBJ1-2, with 7 nucleotides matching TRBD1. Germline trimming cut 5 bases from V and 2 bases from J; bases unmatched to any gene: 11. The CDR3 is 16 residues long. Germline loops: CDR1 MNHEY, CDR2 SMNVEV (reference sequence). The DNA of the CDR3 is TGTGCCAGCAGTCAGTTCCGGGACAGCATCAACTATGGCTACACCTTC. This sequence encodes CASSQFRDSINYGYTF.

Here the CDR3 reads CASSLLDPQLISQYF. In nucleotides, the CDR3 is TGTGCCAGCAGTTTACTAGACCCACAGCTAATCTCGCAGTATTTT. This chain links TRBV12-3 or TRBV12-4 with TRBJ2-3; D gene ambiguous. V was pared by 2 bases and J by 10 bases, with 19 bases between. The CDR3 runs 15 residues.

The chain employs TRBV7-2 and TRBJ2-1, with TRBD1 identical over 9 bases. With V trimmed by 5 bases and J by 5 bases, 7 bases remained unmatched. The CDR3 runs to 15 residues. Germline V CDR1 and CDR2: SGHTA, FQGNSA. CDR3 in DNA: TGTGCCAGCAGCCCAGGGGGACAGGGACACAATGAGCAGTTCTTC. Encoded protein: CASSPGGQGHNEQFF.

The sample holds one count of this clonotype. The chain combines TRBV20-1 with TRBJ2-1; 7 bases match TRBD2. This CDR3 contains 12 residues. Germline V gene data show CDR1 as DFQATT and CDR2 as SNEGSKA (reference sequence). The trim removed 1 base at V and 8 bases at J, leaving 2 bases unmatched. In nucleotides, the CDR3 is TGCAGTGCTAGAGGGAGCGGGGATGAGCAGTTCTTC. This gives the protein CSARGSGDEQFF.

This rearrangement joins TRBV18 to TRBJ2-3; TRBD1 matches 7 bases. Germline CDR1 reads KGHSH; CDR2 reads LQKENI. This CDR3 has 15 amino acids. V dropped 2 bases and J dropped 0; count of bases not matched to a gene: 2. DNA of the CDR3: TGTGCCAGCTCACCAGGGGGACAGAGCACAGATACGCAGTATTTT. Translating it yields CASSPGGQSTDTQYF.

This clonotype occurred a few times. Relative to the germline gene, one junction end is altered; a read error may explain this. The chain couples TRBV10-3 to TRBJ2-1; D gene ambiguous. The germline CDR1 and CDR2 sequences are ENHRY and SYGVKD. The CDR3 has 14 amino acids. CDR3 bases: TGTGCTATCAGAGAGCCTGGGATCGACAATGAGCAGTTCTTC. Translated: CAIREPGIDNEQFF.

The rearrangement links TRBV29-1 to TRBJ2-1; a weak D match, TRBD1 (6 bases). V lost 0 bases and J 5 bases, leaving 14 bases between the germline ends. CDR1 SQVTM and CDR2 ANQGSEA come from the germline V gene. This CDR3 has 15 amino acids. The CDR3 reads CSVEEGTSWDNEQFF. CDR3 sequence (DNA): TGCAGCGTTGAAGAAGGGACATCCTGGGACAATGAGCAGTTCTTC.